These 11 T cell receptor beta chains came from one sample sequenced in a study (dated by TCRdb to about 2015). Receptor amplification or capture employed 5' RACE. Sequenced on an Illumina MiSeq. The public sequencing data were trimmed at Q25 with fastp and processed into clonotypes with MiXCR by TCRdb, which kept only in-frame beta chains. CDR3 protein sequences are deduplicated, and each keeps its most common genes and DNA. The sample records 9,500 to 12,000 distinct CDR3 sequences, 40% to 55% of which are singletons. Under 15% of the sample is taken by the ten largest. The specimen was tumor-infiltrating naive CD4+ T cells sorted from the breast tumor. The cell subset or site label corresponds to: naive CD4+ T cells, CD4+CD45RA+CD25-. The receptors were gathered from a female donor with breast cancer.

This clonotype is a singleton in its sample. The chain links TRBV27 to TRBJ2-1, with a possible D match to TRBD1 (5 bases). Germline-derived CDR1 and CDR2 are MNHEY and SMNVEV (reference sequence). The CDR3 runs 16 residues. Deletions cut 1 base from V and 0 bases from J, with 10 bases between. CDR3 sequence: CASSLLGDLSYNEQFF. CDR3 DNA: TGTGCCAGCAGTTTATTAGGGGATCTCTCCTACAATGAGCAGTTCTTC.

The V gene is TRBV6-2 or TRBV6-3, the J gene TRBJ2-4, with D unclear. Germline-derived CDR1 and CDR2 are MNHEY and SVGEGT. CDR3 length: 16 amino acids. Deletions cut 5 bases from V and 0 bases from J, with 14 bases between. CDR3 residues: CASSPTVSLAKNIQYF. In nucleotides, the CDR3 is TGTGCCAGCAGTCCAACCGTTTCTCTAGCCAAAAACATTCAGTACTTC.

Only a few counts were recorded for this clonotype. V and J are TRBV30 and TRBJ2-5; D not resolved. The CDR3 sequence is 13 residues long. The V end lost 3 bases, the J end lost 7 bases, and 15 bases lay between the germline ends. CDR1 and CDR2 (germline): GTSNPN, SVGIG (reference sequence). The CDR3 sequence: CAWRNSQWGTQYF. CDR3 sequence (DNA): TGTGCCTGGAGAAACAGCCAATGGGGGACCCAGTACTTC. Complete variable domain (other parts from reference TRBV30 and TRBJ2-5): SQTIHQWPATLVQPVGSPLSLECTVEGTSNPNLYWYRQAAGRGLQLLFYSVGIGQISSEVPQNLSASRPQDRQFILSSKKLLLSDSGFYLCAWRNSQWGTQYFGPGTRLLVL.

The V call is TRBV7-6, the J call TRBJ2-1, with D perhaps TRBD2 (6 bases). There are 17 residues in the CDR3. Trimming shortened V by 4 bases and J by 7 bases, and 23 bases separated the two germline ends. Per the germline V gene, CDR1 is SGHVS and CDR2 is FNYEAQ. The DNA for the CDR3 is TGTGCCAGCAGCTCGGCTCCGGGACGGGGGTTAACTAATGAGCAGTTCTTC. Translating it yields CASSSAPGRGLTNEQFF.

The rearrangement joins TRBV7-2 to TRBJ2-7; weak D call: TRBD1 (7 bases). Trimming took off 5 bases at V and 6 bases at J, with 11 bases between the two ends. The V gene's germline CDR1 is SGHTA and CDR2 FQGNSA. The length of the CDR3 is 12 residues. CDR3 nucleotides: TGTGCCAGCAGCCCCAGGGGGGTCGAGCAGTACTTC. Translating gives CASSPRGVEQYF.

The chain employs TRBV12-3 or TRBV12-4 and TRBJ1-2; weak D call: TRBD1 (6 bases). V lost 2 bases, J lost 1 base, and 8 bases lay in between. The CDR3 contains 14 residues. As DNA, the CDR3 is TGTGCCAGCAGTTTACAGGGGAGTAACTATGGCTACACCTTC. Translated: CASSLQGSNYGYTF.

In this sample, this clonotype turned up a few times. This chain links TRBV20-1 with TRBJ2-7; 9 nucleotides align to TRBD1. Germline CDR1 reads DFQATT; CDR2 reads SNEGSKA (reference sequence). J gave up 2 bases and V 5 bases, and 7 bases lay outside the gene matches. The CDR3 contains 14 residues. Here the CDR3 reads CSASEGQGTYEQYF. CDR3 nucleotides: TGCAGTGCTTCGGAGGGACAGGGTACCTACGAGCAGTACTTC.

Written as DNA, the CDR3 is TGTGCCAGCAGGACCGTTCAGGTGGTCAACACCATATATTTT. This codes for CASRTVQVVNTIYF. This chain connects TRBV12-3 or TRBV12-4 to TRBJ1-3; D not certain. V was shortened by 6 bases and J by 7 bases, with 16 bases between the two germline ends. This CDR3 is built from 14 residues.

This chain links TRBV7-8 with TRBJ2-5; unclear D gene. The CDR3 spans 17 residues. Germline V gene data show CDR1 as SGHVS and CDR2 as FQNEAQ. Trimming removed 0 bases at V and 0 bases at J, with 14 bases between. The CDR3 bases are TGTGCCAGCAGCTTAGCCGGGCGTTTCGGATACCAAGAGACCCAGTACTTC. Protein product: CASSLAGRFGYQETQYF.

This clonotype was seen only a few times. The chain recombines TRBV20-1 with TRBJ2-1; 10 nucleotides match TRBD2. Germline CDR1 reads DFQATT; CDR2 reads SNEGSKA (reference sequence). The CDR3 totals 16 residues. CDR3 bases: TGCAGCGTTAATCAAGCCGGGACTAGCGAGAGCAATGAGCAGTTCTTC. Its protein product is CSVNQAGTSESNEQFF.

In this sample, this clonotype turned up once. V and J are TRBV25-1 and TRBJ2-1; 8 bases are shared with TRBD2. This CDR3 has 14 residues. Trimming at V came to 3 bases and at J to 8 bases, leaving 6 bases not matched to a gene. Germline CDR1 reads MGHDK; CDR2 reads SYGVNS. The CDR3 loop is CASSEGLESDEQFF. The CDR3 DNA reads as TGTGCCAGCAGTGAGGGACTAGAGTCCGATGAGCAGTTCTTC.